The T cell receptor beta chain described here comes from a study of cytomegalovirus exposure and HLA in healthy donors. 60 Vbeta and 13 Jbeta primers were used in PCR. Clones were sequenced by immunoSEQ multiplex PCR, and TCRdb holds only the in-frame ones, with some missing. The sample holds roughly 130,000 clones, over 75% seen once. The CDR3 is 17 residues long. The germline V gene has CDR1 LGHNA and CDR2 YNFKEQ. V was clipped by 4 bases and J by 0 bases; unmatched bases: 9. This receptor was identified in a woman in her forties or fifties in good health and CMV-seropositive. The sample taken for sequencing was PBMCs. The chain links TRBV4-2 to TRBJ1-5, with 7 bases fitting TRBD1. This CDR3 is CASSPHEDRYSNQPQHF. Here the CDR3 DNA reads TGTGCCAGCAGCCCACATGAGGACAGGTATAGCAATCAGCCCCAGCATTTT.